The T cell receptor (beta chain) described here comes from a study of blood T cells in healthy people across ages. Study overall: There was about one barcoded beta molecule captured by template switching per two T cells. Study-wide results and limits: More naive CD4+ cells and higher diversity marked long-lived donors relative to aged donors. Researchers deemed the diversity estimates from one million T cells underestimates.

It was with a sample-barcoded 5' primer and a J-beta primer mix that a second PCR of roughly 7 to 12 cycles was run. TCRdb re-analysed the 5' RACE reads in MiXCR, keeping a single row per CDR3 protein. The sample consists of around 650,000 distinct CDR3 sequences, over 40% of them appearing once. A remark on this clonotype: Its antigen is not identified.

V lost 4 bases and J lost 8; bases outside the gene matches: 13. This CDR3 has 16 amino acids. Germline loops: CDR1 LGHNA, CDR2 YSLEER. The material sequenced was blood. This sequence originates from a man older than 75 in good health. V usage is TRBV4-3 and J usage is TRBJ1-4; TRBD1 matches at 7 bases. The CDR3 loop is CASSPLSQGRGEKLFF. In DNA form, the CDR3 reads TGCGCCAGCAGCCCATTATCACAGGGGAGAGGGGAAAAACTGTTTTTT.